This record concerns one TCR beta chain sequence. TCRdb reanalysed the PCR reads using MiXCR and keeps one entry per CDR3 protein. Here the sample spans about 500,000 distinct CDR3 sequences, around 23% being singletons. The sample comes from a study of molecular identifiers for immune sequencing clone quantification. The sequencing sample was made of naive CD8+ T cells from blood, with Jurkat cell RNA spiked in. Subset specified: FACS-sorted CD8+CD4-CCR7+CD45RA+ naive T cells. This TCR derives from a human donor in good health. Some libraries in this study had Jurkat cell RNA spiked in.

The CDR3 DNA is TGTGCCAGTAGTGAGGGGGGCCATCAGCCCCAGCATTTT. Translating gives CASSEGGHQPQHF. The V and J genes are TRBV19 and TRBJ1-5; perhaps TRBD1 as D (6 bases). CDR1 and CDR2 (germline): LNHDA, SQIVND (reference sequence). CDR3 length equals 13 residues. Deletions cut 5 bases from V and 5 bases from J, with 10 bases between.